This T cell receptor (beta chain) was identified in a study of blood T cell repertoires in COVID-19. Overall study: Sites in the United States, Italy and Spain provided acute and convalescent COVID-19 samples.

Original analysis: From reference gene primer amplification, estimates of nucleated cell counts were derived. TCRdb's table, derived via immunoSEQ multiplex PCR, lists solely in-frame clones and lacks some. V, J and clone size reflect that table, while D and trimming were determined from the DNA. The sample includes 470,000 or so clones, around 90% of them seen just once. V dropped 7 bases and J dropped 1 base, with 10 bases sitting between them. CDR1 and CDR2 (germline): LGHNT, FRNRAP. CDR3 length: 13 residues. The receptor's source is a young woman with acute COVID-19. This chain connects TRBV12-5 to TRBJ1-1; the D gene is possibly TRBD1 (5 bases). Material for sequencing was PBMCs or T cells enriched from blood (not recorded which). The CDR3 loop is CASVPTANTEAFF. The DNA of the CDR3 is TGTGCTAGTGTCCCGACAGCGAACACTGAAGCTTTCTTT.